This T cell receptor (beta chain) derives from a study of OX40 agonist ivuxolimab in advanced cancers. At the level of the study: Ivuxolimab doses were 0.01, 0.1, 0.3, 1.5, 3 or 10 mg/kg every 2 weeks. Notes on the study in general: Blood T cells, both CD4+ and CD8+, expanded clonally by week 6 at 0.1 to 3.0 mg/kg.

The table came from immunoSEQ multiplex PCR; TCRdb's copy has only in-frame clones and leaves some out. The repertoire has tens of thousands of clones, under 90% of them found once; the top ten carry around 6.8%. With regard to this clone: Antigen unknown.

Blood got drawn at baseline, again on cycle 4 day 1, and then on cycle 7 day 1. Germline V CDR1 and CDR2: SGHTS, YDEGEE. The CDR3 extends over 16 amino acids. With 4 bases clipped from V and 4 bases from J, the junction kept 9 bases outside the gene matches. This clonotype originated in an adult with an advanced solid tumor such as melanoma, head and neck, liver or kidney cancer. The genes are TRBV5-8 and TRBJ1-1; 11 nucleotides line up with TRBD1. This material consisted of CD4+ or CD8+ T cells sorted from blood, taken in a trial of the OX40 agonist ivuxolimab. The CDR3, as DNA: TGTGCCAGCAGCCCTTGGACAGGGGGCTTTATCACTGAAGCTTTCTTT. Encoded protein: CASSPWTGGFITEAFF.